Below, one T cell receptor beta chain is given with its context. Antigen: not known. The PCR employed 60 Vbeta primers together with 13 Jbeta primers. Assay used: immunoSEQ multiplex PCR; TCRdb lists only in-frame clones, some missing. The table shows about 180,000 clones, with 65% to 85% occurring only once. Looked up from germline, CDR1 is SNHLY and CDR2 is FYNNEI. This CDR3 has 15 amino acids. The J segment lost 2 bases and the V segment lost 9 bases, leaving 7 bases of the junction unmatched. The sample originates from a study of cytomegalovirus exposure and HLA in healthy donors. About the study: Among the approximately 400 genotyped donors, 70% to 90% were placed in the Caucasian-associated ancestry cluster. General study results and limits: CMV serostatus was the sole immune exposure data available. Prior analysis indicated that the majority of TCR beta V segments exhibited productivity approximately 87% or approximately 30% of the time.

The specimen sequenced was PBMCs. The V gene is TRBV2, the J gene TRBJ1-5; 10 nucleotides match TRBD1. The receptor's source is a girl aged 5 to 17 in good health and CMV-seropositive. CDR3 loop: CASNAGTGGNQPQHF. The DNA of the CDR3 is TGTGCCAGTAATGCTGGGACAGGGGGCAATCAGCCCCAGCATTTT.